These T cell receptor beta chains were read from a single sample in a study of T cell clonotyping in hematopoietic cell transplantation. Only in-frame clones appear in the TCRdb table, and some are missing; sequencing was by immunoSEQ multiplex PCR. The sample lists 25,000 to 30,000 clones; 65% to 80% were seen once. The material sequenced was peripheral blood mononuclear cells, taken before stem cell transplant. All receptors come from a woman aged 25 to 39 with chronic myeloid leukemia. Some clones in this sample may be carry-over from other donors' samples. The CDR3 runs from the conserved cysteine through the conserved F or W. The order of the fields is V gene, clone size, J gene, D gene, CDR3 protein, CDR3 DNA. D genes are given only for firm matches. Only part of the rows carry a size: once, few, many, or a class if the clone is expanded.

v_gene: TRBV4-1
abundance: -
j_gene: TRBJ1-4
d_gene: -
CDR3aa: CASSQVGGRQRREKLFF
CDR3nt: TGCGCCAGCAGCCAAGTTGGCGGAAGACAGAGACGGGAAAAACTGTTTTTT

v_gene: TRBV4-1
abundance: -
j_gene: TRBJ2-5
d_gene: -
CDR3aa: CASRRTFRPDETQYF
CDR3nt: TGCGCCAGCAGGCGAACCTTCCGGCCAGACGAGACCCAGTACTTC

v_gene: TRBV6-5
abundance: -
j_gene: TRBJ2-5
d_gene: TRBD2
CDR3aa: CASSYSGTTIQETQYF
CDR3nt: TGTGCCAGCAGTTACTCCGGGACTACTATACAAGAGACCCAGTACTTC

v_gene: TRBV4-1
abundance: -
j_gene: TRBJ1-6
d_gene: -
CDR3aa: CASSQDGGRTGNSPLHF
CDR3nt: TGCGCCAGCAGCCAAGATGGCGGGAGGACTGGTAATTCACCCCTCCACTTT

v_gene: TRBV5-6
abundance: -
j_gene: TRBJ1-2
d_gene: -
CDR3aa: CASSRDSGPYGYTF
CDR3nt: TGTGCCAGCAGCAGAGATTCCGGACCGTATGGCTACACCTTC

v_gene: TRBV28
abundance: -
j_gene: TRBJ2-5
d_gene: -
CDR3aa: CASSLGQNHIKETQYF
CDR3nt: TGTGCCAGCAGCCTAGGACAGAACCACATAAAAGAGACCCAGTACTTC

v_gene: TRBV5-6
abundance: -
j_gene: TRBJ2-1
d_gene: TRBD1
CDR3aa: CASDRDSSEQFF
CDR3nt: TGTGCCAGCGACAGGGATTCGAGTGAGCAGTTCTTC

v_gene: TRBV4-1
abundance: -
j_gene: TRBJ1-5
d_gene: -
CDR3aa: CASSQEVEGYQPQHF
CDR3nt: TGCGCCAGCAGCCAAGAGGTTGAAGGGTATCAGCCCCAGCATTTT

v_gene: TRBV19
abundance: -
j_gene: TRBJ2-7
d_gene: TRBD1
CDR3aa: CASTTRQGRQYF
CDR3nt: TGTGCCAGTACTACCAGACAGGGCCGTCAGTACTTC

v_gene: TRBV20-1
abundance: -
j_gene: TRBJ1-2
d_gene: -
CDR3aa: CSARANYGYTF
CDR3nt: TGCAGTGCTAGAGCTAACTATGGCTACACCTTC

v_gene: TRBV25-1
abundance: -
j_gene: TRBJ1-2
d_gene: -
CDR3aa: CASSEYEGYGYTF
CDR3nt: TGTGCCAGCAGTGAATACGAGGGTTATGGCTACACCTTC

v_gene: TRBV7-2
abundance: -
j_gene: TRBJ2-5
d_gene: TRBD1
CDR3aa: CASRQKKGAVRGETQYF
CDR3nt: TGTGCCAGCAGACAAAAAAAGGGGGCCGTAAGGGGAGAGACCCAGTACTTC

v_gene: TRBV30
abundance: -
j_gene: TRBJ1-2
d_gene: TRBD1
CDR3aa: CAWRLQGAIFYGYTF
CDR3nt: TGTGCCTGGAGGTTACAGGGGGCAATTTTCTATGGCTACACCTTC

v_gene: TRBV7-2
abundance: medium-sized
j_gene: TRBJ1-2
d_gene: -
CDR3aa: CASSYRASYGYTF
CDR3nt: TGTGCCAGCAGCTACAGGGCATCTTATGGCTACACCTTC

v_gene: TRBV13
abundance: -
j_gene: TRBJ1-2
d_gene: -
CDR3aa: CASSQRGYGYTF
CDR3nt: TGTGCCAGCAGCCAACGAGGGTATGGCTACACCTTC

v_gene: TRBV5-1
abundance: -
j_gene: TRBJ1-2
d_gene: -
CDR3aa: CASSLSGVGYTF
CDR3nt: TGCGCCAGCAGCTTGTCAGGGGTTGGCTACACCTTC

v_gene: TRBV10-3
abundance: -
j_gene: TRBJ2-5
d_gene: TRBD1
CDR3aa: CAISNTGGETQYF
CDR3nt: TGTGCCATCAGTAACACAGGGGGGGAGACCCAGTACTTC

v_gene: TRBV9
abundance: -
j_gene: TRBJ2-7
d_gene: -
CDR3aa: CASSVDAGSYEQYF
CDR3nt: TGTGCCAGCAGCGTAGATGCCGGATCCTACGAGCAGTACTTC

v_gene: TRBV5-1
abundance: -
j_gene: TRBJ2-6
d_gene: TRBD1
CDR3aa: CASSRTGLSSGANVLTF
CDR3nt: TGCGCCAGCAGCCGGACAGGGTTAAGCTCTGGGGCCAACGTCCTGACTTTC

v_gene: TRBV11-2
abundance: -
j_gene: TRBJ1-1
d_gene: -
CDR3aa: CASSSNRVIYTEAFF
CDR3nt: TGTGCCAGCAGCTCAAACAGGGTTATATACACTGAAGCTTTCTTT

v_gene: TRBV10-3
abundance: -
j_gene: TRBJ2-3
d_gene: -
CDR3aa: CASSTGTYTDTQYF
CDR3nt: TGTGCCAGTTCGACAGGAACGTACACAGATACGCAGTATTTT

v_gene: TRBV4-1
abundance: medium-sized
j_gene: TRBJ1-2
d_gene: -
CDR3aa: CASSQESTEGYTF
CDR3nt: TGCGCCAGCAGCCAAGAATCAACGGAGGGCTACACCTTC

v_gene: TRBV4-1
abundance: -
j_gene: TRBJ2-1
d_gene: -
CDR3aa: CASSQVYNEQFF
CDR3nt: TGCGCCAGCAGCCAAGTCTACAATGAGCAGTTCTTC

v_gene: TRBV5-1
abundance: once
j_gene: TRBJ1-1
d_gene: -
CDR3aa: CASSRDNLHPEAFF
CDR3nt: TGCGCCAGCAGCCGAGACAACTTACACCCTGAAGCTTTCTTT

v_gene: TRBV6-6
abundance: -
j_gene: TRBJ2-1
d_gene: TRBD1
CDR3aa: CASSPGTGVYNEQFF
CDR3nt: TGTGCCAGCAGTCCCGGGACAGGGGTTTACAATGAGCAGTTCTTC

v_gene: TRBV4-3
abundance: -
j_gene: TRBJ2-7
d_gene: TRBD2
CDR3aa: CASSQGVSSGRPYF
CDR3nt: TGCGCCAGCAGCCAAGGGGTTTCCAGCGGGAGGCCGTACTTC

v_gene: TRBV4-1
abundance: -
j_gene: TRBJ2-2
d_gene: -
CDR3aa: CASSHNVFTNTGELFF
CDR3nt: TGCGCCAGCAGCCACAACGTATTTACGAACACCGGGGAGCTGTTTTTT

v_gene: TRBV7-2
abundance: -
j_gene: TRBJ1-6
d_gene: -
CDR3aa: CASSLAPQGGSPLHF
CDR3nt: TGTGCCAGCAGCTTAGCTCCCCAGGGAGGTTCACCCCTCCACTTT

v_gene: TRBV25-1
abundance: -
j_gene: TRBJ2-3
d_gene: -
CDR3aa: CASSESLGTSTDTQYF
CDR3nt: TGTGCCAGCAGTGAATCTTTGGGAACTAGCACAGATACGCAGTATTTT

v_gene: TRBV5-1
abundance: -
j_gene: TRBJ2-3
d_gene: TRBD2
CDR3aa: CASSLEPSGGPVDTQYF
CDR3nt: TGCGCCAGCAGCTTGGAGCCTAGCGGGGGGCCCGTGGATACGCAGTATTTT

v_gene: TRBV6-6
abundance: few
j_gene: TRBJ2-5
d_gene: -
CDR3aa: CASSYAFPEETQYF
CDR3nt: TGTGCCAGCAGTTACGCTTTTCCGGAAGAGACCCAGTACTTC

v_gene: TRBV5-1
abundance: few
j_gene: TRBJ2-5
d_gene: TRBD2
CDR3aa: CASSVTSGGARETQYF
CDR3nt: TGCGCCAGCAGCGTGACTAGCGGGGGGGCACGAGAGACCCAGTACTTC

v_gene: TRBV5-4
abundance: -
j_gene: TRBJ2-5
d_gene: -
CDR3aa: CASSLTSLGGETQYF
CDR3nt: TGTGCCAGCAGCCTGACTAGTTTGGGGGGAGAGACCCAGTACTTC

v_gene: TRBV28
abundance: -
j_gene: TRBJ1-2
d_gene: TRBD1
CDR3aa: CASRTSTGRYGYTF
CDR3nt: TGTGCCAGCAGAACTTCGACAGGGCGCTATGGCTACACCTTC

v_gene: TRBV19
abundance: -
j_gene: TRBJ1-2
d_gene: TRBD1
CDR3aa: CASSPDRGPKSNYGYTF
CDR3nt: TGTGCCAGTAGCCCGGACAGGGGCCCCAAGTCTAACTATGGCTACACCTTC

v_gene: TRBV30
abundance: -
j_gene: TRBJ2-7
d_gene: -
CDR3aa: CACSAISYEQYF
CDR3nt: TGTGCCTGTAGTGCGATCTCCTACGAGCAGTACTTC

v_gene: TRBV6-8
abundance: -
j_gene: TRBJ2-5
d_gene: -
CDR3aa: CASTPNQVIQETQYF
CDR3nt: TGTGCCAGCACTCCGAACCAGGTAATCCAAGAGACCCAGTACTTC

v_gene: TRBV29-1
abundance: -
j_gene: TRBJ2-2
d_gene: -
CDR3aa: CSVSSGGWTGELFF
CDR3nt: TGCAGCGTCTCGTCTGGGGGATGGACCGGGGAGCTGTTTTTT

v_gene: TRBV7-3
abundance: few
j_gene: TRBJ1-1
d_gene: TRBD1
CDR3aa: CASSLQGATEAFF
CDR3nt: TGTGCCAGCAGCTTGCAGGGGGCCACTGAAGCTTTCTTT

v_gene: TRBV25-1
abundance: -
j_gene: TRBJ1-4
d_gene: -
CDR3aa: CASSDPRGPNEKLFF
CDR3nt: TGTGCCAGCAGTGATCCACGGGGGCCTAATGAAAAACTGTTTTTT